This T cell receptor (beta chain) was sequenced for a study of T cells in Graves' hyperthyroidism and ophthalmopathy. Regarding the study as a whole: Ophthalmopathy, as predicted by the model, came a median around 6.7 months after the prediction.

This clonotype was seen at least ten times. The antigen remains undetermined. CDR1 and CDR2 from the germline V gene are SQVTM and ANQGSEA. This CDR3 spans 14 amino acids. V shed 5 bases and J 2 bases; nucleotides not matched to a gene: 9. TCR beta CDR3 regions were amplified from RNA. First-round RT-PCR of the TCR CDR3 relied on the HTBI primer set. Each CDR3 protein gets one entry after TCRdb re-called the multiplex PCR reads with MiXCR. The sample lists 640,000 or so distinct CDR3 sequences; roughly 14% were seen once. Sample: blood. This clonotype was obtained from a woman aged 40 to 50 with Graves' ophthalmopathy. The chain uses TRBV29-1 and TRBJ2-7, with TRBD2 identical over 7 bases. CDR3 nucleotides: TGCAGCGTTATAAAAGGACTAGGGGCCTACGAGCAGTACTTC. Its translation is CSVIKGLGAYEQYF.